The 18 T cell receptor beta chains below all came from one sample that was sequenced in a study of cytomegalovirus exposure and HLA in healthy donors. PCR employed 60 Vbeta and 13 Jbeta primers. Data came from immunoSEQ multiplex PCR; TCRdb stores just in-frame clones and leaves some out. The sample has 170,000 or so clones, about four fifths seen once. The sequenced material came from PBMCs. These TCRs come from a woman between 45 and 65 years old in good health and CMV-seropositive.

V gene TRBV28 combines with J gene TRBJ1-2; 8 bases are shared with TRBD1. The ends lost 8 bases at V and 7 bases at J; junction bases unmatched: 9. Germline CDR1 is MDHEN and CDR2 is SYDVKM. This CDR3 region has 13 residues. This CDR3 is CASLTRGRFGYTF. The CDR3 nucleotides are TGTGCCAGCCTGACCAGGGGGCGCTTTGGCTACACCTTC.

The chain uses TRBV7-2 and TRBJ2-1; D remains unclear. In germline, CDR1 is SGHTA, CDR2 FQGNSA. The CDR3 has 15 residues. V lost 10 bases, J lost 0 bases, and 16 bases lay in between. The CDR3 nucleotides are TGTGCCACCATGAGAGCTTCTAGCTCCTACAATGAGCAGTTCTTC. As protein: CATMRASSSYNEQFF.

This chain links TRBV4-3 with TRBJ1-1, with a possible D match to TRBD1 (6 bases). CDR1 is LGHNA and CDR2 is YSLEER in the germline V gene. Trimming took 1 base from V and 0 from J, leaving 9 bases between them. The CDR3 loop spans 15 amino acids. The CDR3 protein is CASSQVWGLNTEAFF. As DNA, the CDR3 is TGCGCCAGCAGCCAAGTTTGGGGGCTGAACACTGAAGCTTTCTTT.

To note about this clone: The junction and the germline gene differ at one end; a read error may be behind it. The chain joins TRBV9 to TRBJ2-1; 10 bases align to TRBD2. There are 16 residues in the CDR3. Germline-derived CDR1 and CDR2 are SGDLS and YYNGEE. The CDR3 here is CTSSVEPAGGPSEQFF. The CDR3, as DNA: TGTACCAGCAGCGTAGAGCCAGCGGGAGGGCCCAGTGAGCAGTTCTTC.

This chain uses TRBV19 with TRBJ1-1, with D tentatively TRBD1 (5 bases). CDR1 and CDR2 from the germline V gene are LNHDA and SQIVND (reference sequence). The CDR3 extends over 14 amino acids. With 5 bases removed from V and 10 bases from J, the gap between germline ends came to 20 bases. As DNA, the CDR3 is TGTGCCAGTAGTCAAGAGTTTGCAGGGTCGAGAGCTTTCTTT. This translates into CASSQEFAGSRAFF.

In this sample, this clone turned up a few times. This chain connects TRBV19 to TRBJ1-5, with 7 nucleotides matching TRBD1. J was trimmed by 8 bases and V by 3 bases; bases with no gene match: 1. This CDR3 region has 12 residues. CDR1 is LNHDA and CDR2 is SQIVND in the germline V gene (reference sequence). The CDR3 is CASSIRGEPQHF. The DNA of the CDR3 is TGTGCCAGTAGTATCAGGGGGGAGCCCCAGCATTTT.

The V call is TRBV5-6, the J call TRBJ2-5; tentatively, D is TRBD2 (6 bases). The CDR3 sequence is 14 residues long. CDR1 is SGHDT, CDR2 YYEEEE, per germline. V was trimmed by 2 bases and J by 2 bases, leaving 10 bases between them. CDR3 in DNA: TGTGCCAGCAGCTTTAGGACTAATCAAGAGACCCAGTACTTC. This codes for CASSFRTNQETQYF.

The chain has TRBV27 and TRBJ2-1; TRBD1 aligns across 9 bases. CDR3 length: 17 amino acids. The trim removed 3 bases at V and 3 bases at J, leaving 9 bases unmatched. Germline CDR1 reads MNHEY; CDR2 reads SMNVEV (reference sequence). CDR3 nucleotide sequence: TGTGCCAGCAGTTTTTTCTTCGGACAGGGGCACTACAATGAGCAGTTCTTC. Translated, it gives CASSFFFGQGHYNEQFF.

V is TRBV5-3 and J is TRBJ2-2, with D hard to call. TRBV5-3 qualifies as an ORF whose function is uncertain. The CDR3 runs to 12 residues. Trimming removed 0 bases at V and 8 bases at J, with 5 bases between. DNA of the CDR3: TGTGCCAGAAGCTTGGAGAGGGGGGAGCTGTTTTTT. This encodes CARSLERGELFF.

The chain joins TRBV29-1 to TRBJ1-1, with D maybe TRBD1 (5 bases). The germline V gene has CDR1 SQVTM and CDR2 ANQGSEA. CDR3 length equals 13 residues. Trimming pared 2 bases from V and 1 base from J, leaving 8 bases between. CDR3 bases: TGCAGCGTTGAATGGGGGGGGAACACTGAAGCTTTCTTT. Protein sequence: CSVEWGGNTEAFF. Variable domain in full (rest from reference TRBV29-1 and TRBJ1-1): SAVISQKPSRDICQRGTSLTIQCQVDSQVTMMFWYRQQPGQSLTLIATANQGSEATYESGFVIDKFPISRPNLTFSTLTVSNMSPEDSSIYLCSVEWGGNTEAFFGQGTRLTVV.

The V and J genes are TRBV6-6 and TRBJ1-4; D is perhaps TRBD1 (5 bases). Germline V CDR1 and CDR2: MNHNY, SVGAGI (reference sequence). Trimming cost V 5 bases and J 7 bases, with 17 bases left between them. The CDR3 is 15 residues long. CDR3 nucleotides: TGTGCCAGCAGTCCCACACGGGGGTCGGGTGAAAAACTGTTTTTT. It codes for CASSPTRGSGEKLFF.

The V call is TRBV7-2, the J call TRBJ2-2; 11 nucleotides align to TRBD1. Per the germline V gene, CDR1 is SGHTA and CDR2 is FQGNSA. The CDR3 extends over 17 amino acids. V was clipped by 5 bases and J by 5 bases; unmatched bases: 10. CDR3: CASSPPFGTGGTGELFF. The DNA for the CDR3 is TGTGCCAGCAGCCCTCCTTTTGGGACAGGGGGGACCGGGGAGCTGTTTTTT. Filled out from reference TRBV7-2 and TRBJ2-2, the complete variable domain reads GAGVSQSPSNKVTEKGKDVELRCDPISGHTALYWYRQSLGQGLEFLIYFQGNSAPDKSGLPSDRFSAERTGGSVSTLTIQRTQQEDSAVYLCASSPPFGTGGTGELFFGEGSRLTVL.

The chain is built from TRBV28 and TRBJ1-2; TRBD1 aligns across 9 bases. The germline V gene encodes CDR1 MDHEN and CDR2 SYDVKM. V shed 3 bases, J shed 5 bases, and the junction held 7 bases outside the gene matches. The CDR3 length is 15 residues. CDR3 in amino acids: CASSFGDRDSYGYTF. The CDR3 bases are TGTGCCAGCAGTTTCGGGGACAGGGATAGTTATGGCTACACCTTC.

J is TRBJ1-4 and V is TRBV18; TRBD1 matches at 9 bases. The CDR3 loop spans 16 amino acids. Per the germline V gene, CDR1 is KGHSH and CDR2 is LQKENI. V dropped 2 bases and J dropped 7; count of bases not matched to a gene: 8. This CDR3 reads CASSPYRGRGGEKLFF. CDR3 bases: TGTGCCAGCTCACCATACAGGGGGCGCGGGGGTGAAAAACTGTTTTTT.

V is TRBV6-6 and J is TRBJ1-2, with 9 bases that match TRBD1. The CDR3 contains 14 residues. V shed 5 bases and J 8 bases; nucleotides not matched to a gene: 9. Looked up from germline, CDR1 is MNHNY and CDR2 is SVGAGI (reference sequence). CDR3 coding DNA: TGTGCCAGCAGTACCGGGACAGGGTGGCAAGGCTACACCTTC. Translation: CASSTGTGWQGYTF.

The chain is built from TRBV2 and TRBJ1-2; D possibly corresponds to TRBD1 (6 bases). The CDR3 consists of 14 residues. Germline V gives CDR1 SNHLY, CDR2 FYNNEI. The ends were cut back, 4 bases at V and 2 bases at J, with 11 bases in the middle. The CDR3 DNA follows: TGTGCCAGCAGTGGCCAGGGGTTAAACTATGGCTACACCTTC. Its protein is CASSGQGLNYGYTF.

This sequence joins TRBV7-9 and TRBJ2-7; 7 bases align to TRBD1. Germline trimming cut 5 bases from V and 3 bases from J; bases unmatched to any gene: 7. The germline V gene encodes CDR1 SEHNR and CDR2 FQNEAQ (reference sequence). The length of the CDR3 is 14 residues. CDR3 sequence: CASSADRALYEQYF. In DNA form, the CDR3 reads TGTGCCAGCAGCGCCGACAGGGCTCTCTACGAGCAGTACTTC. Using reference TRBV7-9 and TRBJ2-7 for the parts outside the CDR3, the full variable domain is DTGVSQNPRHKITKRGQNVTFRCDPISEHNRLYWYRQTLGQGPEFLTYFQNEAQLEKSRLLSDRFSAERPKGSFSTLEIQRTEQGDSAMYLCASSADRALYEQYFGPGTRLTVT.

The gene calls are TRBV19 and TRBJ1-2; 9 nucleotides line up with TRBD1. J lost 0 bases, V lost 3 bases, and 2 bases had no gene match. The CDR3 has 15 amino acids. Germline CDR1 and CDR2: LNHDA and SQIVND (reference sequence). CDR3 sequence reads: CASSIWTGANYGYTF. The DNA for the CDR3 is TGTGCCAGTAGTATCTGGACAGGGGCTAACTATGGCTACACCTTC.